Described below is a single TCR beta chain sequence and its context. Its target is unknown. Between the trimmed V and J ends, which lost 0 bases and 5 bases, there was a span of 13 bases. The CDR3 is 15 residues long. Germline assignment: CDR1 SGHRS and CDR2 YFSETQ. These data are taken from a study of T cells after yellow fever vaccination. TCRdb processed the 5' RACE reads anew with MiXCR; each CDR3 protein has one entry. The sample yields about 550,000 distinct CDR3 sequences, about 19% seen once. General study findings and limits: Detected again after the booster were most primary-vaccination clones, at 95% to 98% CD4 and 80% to 90% CD8.

The chain combines TRBV5-1 with TRBJ2-3; a possible D gene is TRBD1 (6 bases). The TCR comes from a man aged 25-40 years who received the YFV17D yellow fever vaccine. Sequenced here: PBMCs, sampled 15 days after the yellow fever booster vaccination. CDR3 protein: CASSLAPGVQDTQYF. CDR3 in DNA: TGCGCCAGCAGCTTGGCCCCAGGGGTACAAGATACGCAGTATTTT. Using reference TRBV5-1 and TRBJ2-3 for the parts outside the CDR3, the full variable domain is KAGVTQTPRYLIKTRGQQVTLSCSPISGHRSVSWYQQTPGQGLQFLFEYFSETQRNKGNFPGRFSGRQFSNSRSEMNVSTLELGDSALYLCASSLAPGVQDTQYFGPGTRLTVL.